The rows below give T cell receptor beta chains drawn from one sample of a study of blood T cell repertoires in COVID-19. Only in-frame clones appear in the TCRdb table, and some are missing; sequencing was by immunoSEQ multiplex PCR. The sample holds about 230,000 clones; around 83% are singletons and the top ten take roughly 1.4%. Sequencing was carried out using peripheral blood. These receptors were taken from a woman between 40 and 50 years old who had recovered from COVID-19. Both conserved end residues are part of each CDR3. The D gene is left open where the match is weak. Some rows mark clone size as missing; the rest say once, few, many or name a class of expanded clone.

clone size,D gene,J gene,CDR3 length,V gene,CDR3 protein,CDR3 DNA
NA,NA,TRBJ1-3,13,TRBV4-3,CASSQQTGNTIYF,TGCGCCAGCAGCCAACAGACAGGAAACACCATATATTTT
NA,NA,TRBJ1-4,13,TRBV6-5,CASSYWGQKRLFF,TGTGCCAGCAGTTACTGGGGCCAGAAAAGGCTGTTTTTT
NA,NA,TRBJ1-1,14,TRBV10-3,CAASIMGENTEAFF,TGTGCCGCTTCGATTATGGGCGAAAACACTGAAGCTTTCTTT
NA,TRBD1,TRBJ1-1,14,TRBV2,CASSERDRGTEAFF,TGTGCCAGCAGTGAAAGGGACAGGGGGACTGAAGCTTTCTTT
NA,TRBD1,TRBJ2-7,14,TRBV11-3,CASSSGQVSYEQYF,TGTGCCAGCAGCTCCGGACAGGTCTCCTACGAGCAGTACTTC
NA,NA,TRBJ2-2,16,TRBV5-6,CASSLRAGWDTGELFF,TGTGCCAGCAGCTTGAGGGCAGGGTGGGACACCGGGGAGCTGTTTTTT
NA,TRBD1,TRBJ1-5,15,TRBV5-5,CASSHTTGEHQPQHF,TGTGCCAGCAGCCATACGACAGGGGAACATCAGCCCCAGCATTTT
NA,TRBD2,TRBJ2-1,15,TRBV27,CASSWGLGGLREQFF,TGTGCCAGCAGTTGGGGACTAGGTGGGTTGCGGGAGCAGTTCTTC
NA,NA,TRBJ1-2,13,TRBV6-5,CASSLSGVGGYTF,TGTGCCAGCAGTTTATCAGGGGTCGGCGGCTACACCTTC
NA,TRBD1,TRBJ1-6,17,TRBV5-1,CASSQGQGSSYNSPLHF,TGCGCCAGCAGCCAAGGACAGGGGAGCTCCTATAATTCACCCCTCCACTTT
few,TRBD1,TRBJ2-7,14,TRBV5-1,CASSFPGQGSEQYF,TGCGCCAGCAGCTTCCCGGGACAGGGGAGCGAGCAGTACTTC
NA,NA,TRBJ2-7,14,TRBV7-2,CASSFRQVNYEQYF,TGTGCCAGCAGCTTTCGACAGGTGAACTACGAGCAGTACTTC
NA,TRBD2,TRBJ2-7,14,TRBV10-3,CAIRPGLAGREQYF,TGTGCCATCAGACCCGGACTAGCGGGGCGGGAGCAGTACTTC
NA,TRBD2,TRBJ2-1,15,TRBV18,CASSPQRGGYNEQFF,TGTGCCAGCTCCCCCCAGCGGGGGGGCTACAATGAGCAGTTCTTC